This T cell receptor (beta chain) was recorded in a study of blood T cell repertoires in COVID-19. Study-wide background: Researchers got acute and convalescent COVID-19 samples from the United States, Italy and Spain. The analysed material was cDNA or gDNA that came from T cells, B-cell-depleted T cells, or PBMCs.

Original data processing: From reference gene primer amplification, estimates of nucleated cell counts were derived. This table comes from immunoSEQ multiplex PCR, and its TCRdb copy is limited to in-frame clones, with some not included. From that table come the V and J calls and clone size; the DNA was used to work out D and trimming. The sample includes some 150,000 clones, nearly 80% of them seen just once. This sequence was found in a woman aged 80 or over with acute or convalescent COVID-19. Material: peripheral blood.

In DNA, the CDR3 is TGTGCCAGCAACCGACAGCAATATAGCAATCAGCCCCAGCATTTT. Its translation: CASNRQQYSNQPQHF. This chain connects TRBV6-6 to TRBJ1-5, with D tentatively TRBD1 (5 bases). CDR1 and CDR2 from the germline V gene are MNHNY and SVGAGI (reference sequence). Deletions cut 7 bases from V and 0 bases from J, with 13 bases between. CDR3 length: 15 amino acids.